This T cell receptor beta chain was retrieved from a study of regulatory T cells in long-lasting Graves disease. Whole-study findings and limits: Among samples with persistent disease, TRBV28, TRBJ1-2 and TRBJ2-5 were favored. Whereas new patients shared 970 or so public clonotypes, persistent patients shared more, at about 2,700. Lower TCR diversity was seen in persistent Graves' patients than in newly diagnosed ones.

Germline CDR1 is SGHRS and CDR2 is YFSETQ. The CDR3 is made up of 14 amino acids. Trimming took off 5 bases at V and 5 bases at J, with 17 bases between the two ends. The time point: newly diagnosed GD, antithyroid drugs for less than 3 months. PBMC-extracted RNA yielded the TCR library. As for this clonotype: The target antigen is unknown.

CDR3 regions were amplified by Arm-PCR using iRepertoire HTBI primers to build TCR beta libraries. TCRdb analysed the multiplex PCR reads with MiXCR anew, one entry per CDR3 protein. The sample lists approximately 310,000 distinct CDR3 sequences; 18% were seen once. This receptor was obtained from a female donor with Graves disease. J is TRBJ2-7 and V is TRBV5-1; the D call may be TRBD1 or TRBD2 (5 bases each). The starting material was peripheral blood mononuclear cells (PBMCs), obtained at new diagnosis, from a patient treated with antithyroid drugs. The CDR3: CASRPLGTVDEQYF. CDR3 bases: TGCGCCAGCAGACCCCTCGGGACGGTAGACGAGCAGTACTTC.